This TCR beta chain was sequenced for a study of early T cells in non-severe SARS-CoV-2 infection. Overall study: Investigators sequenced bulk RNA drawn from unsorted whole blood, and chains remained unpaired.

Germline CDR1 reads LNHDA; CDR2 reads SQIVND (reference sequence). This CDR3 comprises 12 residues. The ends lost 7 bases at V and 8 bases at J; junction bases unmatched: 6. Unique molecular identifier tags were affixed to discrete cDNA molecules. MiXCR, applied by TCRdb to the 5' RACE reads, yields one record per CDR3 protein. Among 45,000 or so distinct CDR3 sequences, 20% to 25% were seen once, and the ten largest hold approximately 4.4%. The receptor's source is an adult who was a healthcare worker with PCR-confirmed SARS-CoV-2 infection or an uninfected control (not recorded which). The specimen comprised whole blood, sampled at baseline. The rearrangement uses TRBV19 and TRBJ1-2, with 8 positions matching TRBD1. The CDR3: CASNTGGRGYTF. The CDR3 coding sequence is TGTGCCAGTAATACAGGGGGAAGAGGCTACACCTTC.